The entry below describes one TCR beta chain. No antigen is known for it. The read finishes 3 residues shy of the CDR3 end, and the germline J gene is used to complete it. Data came from immunoSEQ multiplex PCR; TCRdb stores just in-frame clones and leaves some out. The record lists roughly 48,000 clones, of which the ten most abundant hold about 0.85%. The data were taken from a study of Tregs in tolerant kidney transplant recipients. J lost 2 bases, V lost 6 bases, and 7 bases had no gene match. This CDR3 is 14 amino acids long. The germline V gene encodes CDR1 SNHLY and CDR2 FYNNEI. Unstimulated regulatory T cells (CD4+CD25+CD127-), CD4+CD25- non-regulatory cells, CD4 and CD8 cells were FACS-sorted from thawed PBMCs. Study outcomes and limitations: Nucleotide sequences could not be compared across some patients' samples due to primer changes.

Here the sequenced sample was CD4+ T cells from blood, taken before the transplant. The chain is built from TRBV2 and TRBJ2-7, with TRBD1 matching over 7 bases. This clonotype originated in a human donor who received a combined kidney and bone marrow transplant. The sequenced part of the CDR3 DNA is TGTGCCAGCAGCACAGGGGTTGATCCCTACGAG. Its protein is CASSTGVDPYE. The whole CDR3 protein is CASSTGVDPYEQYF.